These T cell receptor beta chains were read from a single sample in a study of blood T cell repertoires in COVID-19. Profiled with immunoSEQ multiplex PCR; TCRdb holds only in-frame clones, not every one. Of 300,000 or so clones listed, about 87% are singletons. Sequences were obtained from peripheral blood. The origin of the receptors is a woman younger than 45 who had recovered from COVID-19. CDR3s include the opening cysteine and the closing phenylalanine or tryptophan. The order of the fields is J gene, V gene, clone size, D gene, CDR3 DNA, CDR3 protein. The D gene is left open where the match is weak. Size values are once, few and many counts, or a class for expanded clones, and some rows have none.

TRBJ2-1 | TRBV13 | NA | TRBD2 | TGTGCCAGCAGCCCCCGACTAGCGGGGGTCCATGAGCAGTTCTTC | CASSPRLAGVHEQFF
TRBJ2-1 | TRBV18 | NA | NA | TGTGCCAGCTCACCAACATCACAAGGGAGCTCCTACAATGAGCAGTTCTTC | CASSPTSQGSSYNEQFF
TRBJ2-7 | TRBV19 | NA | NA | TGTGCCAGTAGTATGGGGCAGCGAGAACAGTACTTC | CASSMGQREQYF
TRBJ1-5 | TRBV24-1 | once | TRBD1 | TGTGCCACCAGTGATTCCAAACAGGGGCCCAATCAGCCCCAGCATTTT | CATSDSKQGPNQPQHF
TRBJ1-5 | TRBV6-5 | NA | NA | TGTGCCAGCAGTTACTCCCCGGGGAGTGGTCAGCCCCAGCATTTT | CASSYSPGSGQPQHF
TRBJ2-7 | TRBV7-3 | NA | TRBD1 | TGTGCCAGCAGCTTTTGGGGACAGAGCGAGCAGTACTTC | CASSFWGQSEQYF
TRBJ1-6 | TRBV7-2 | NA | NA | TGTGCCAGCAGCTTAGTGGCAGGGAAAAATTCACCCCTCCACTTT | CASSLVAGKNSPLHF
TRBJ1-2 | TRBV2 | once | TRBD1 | TGTGCCAGCTCCCGGGACAGGGATTCGGGCTACACCTTC | CASSRDRDSGYTF
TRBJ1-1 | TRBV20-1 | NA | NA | TGCAGTGCTAGTACCCCGTCGGGCACTGAAGCTTTCTTT | CSASTPSGTEAFF
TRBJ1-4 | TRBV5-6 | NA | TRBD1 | TGTGCCAGCAGCTTGTCCCAGGGGGCAACTAATGAAAAACTGTTTTTT | CASSLSQGATNEKLFF
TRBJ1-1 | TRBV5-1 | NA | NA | TGCGCCAGCAGCTCATATCAGGGTGTCACTGAAGCTTTCTTT | CASSSYQGVTEAFF
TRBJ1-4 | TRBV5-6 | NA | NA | TGTGCCAGCAGCCTCCGACAGTTTGAAAAACTGTTTTTT | CASSLRQFEKLFF
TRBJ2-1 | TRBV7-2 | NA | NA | TGTGCCAGCAGCTTAGACGTCAGCTCCTACAATGAGCAGTTCTTC | CASSLDVSSYNEQFF
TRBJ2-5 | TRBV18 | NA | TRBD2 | TGTGCCAGCCGACTAGCGGGAGAGACCCAGTACTTC | CASRLAGETQYF
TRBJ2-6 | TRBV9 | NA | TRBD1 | TGTGCCAGCGGCACAGGGGGCGCTGGGGCCAACGTCCTGACTTTC | CASGTGGAGANVLTF
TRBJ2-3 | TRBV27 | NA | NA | TGTGCCAGCAGTTCTTTGGTCAGAACAGATACGCAGTATTTT | CASSSLVRTDTQYF
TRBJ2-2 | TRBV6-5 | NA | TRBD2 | TGTGCCAGCAGTTACGGTGGGGGGGACACCGGGGAGCTGTTTTTT | CASSYGGGDTGELFF
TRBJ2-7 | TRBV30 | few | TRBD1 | TGTGCCTGGAGTCGGGGGACAGGGAGCTACGAGCAGTACTTC | CAWSRGTGSYEQYF
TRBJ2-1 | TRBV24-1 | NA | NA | TGTGCCACCAGTGATGACTCATTATACAATGAGCAGTTCTTC | CATSDDSLYNEQFF
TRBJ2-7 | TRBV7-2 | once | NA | TGTGCCAGCAGCTTAGGTAGGGGGTGGGACGAGCAGTACTTC | CASSLGRGWDEQYF
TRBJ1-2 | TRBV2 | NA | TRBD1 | TGTGCCAGCAGCCCCGGACAGGGCAGGTATGGCTACACCTTC | CASSPGQGRYGYTF
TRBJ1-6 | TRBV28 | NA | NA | TGTGCCAGCAGGAGGGGAGGTTGGAATTCACCCCTCCACTTT | CASRRGGWNSPLHF
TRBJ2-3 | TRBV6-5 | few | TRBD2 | TGTGCCACAAGGACTAGCGGGGGTGATACGCGGTATTTT | CATRTSGGDTRYF
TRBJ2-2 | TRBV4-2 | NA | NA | TGTGCCAGCAGCCAAGGGGGGCTTTCCGGGGAGCTGTTTTTT | CASSQGGLSGELFF
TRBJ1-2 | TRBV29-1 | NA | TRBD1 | TGCAGCGTCCTCGTGACAGGGCTACAGAGGTATGGCTACACCTTC | CSVLVTGLQRYGYTF
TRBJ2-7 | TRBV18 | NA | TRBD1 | TGTGCCAGCTCAGCCCCGACAGGGCCTACCTACGAGCAGTACTTC | CASSAPTGPTYEQYF
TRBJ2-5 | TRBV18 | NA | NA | TGTGCCAGCTCACCGAAGAACAGGGTCCGAGAGACCCAGTACTTC | CASSPKNRVRETQYF
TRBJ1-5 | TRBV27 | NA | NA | TGTGCCAGCAGTAAGGGACCCCGGGGAGGGCAGCCCCAGCATTTT | CASSKGPRGGQPQHF
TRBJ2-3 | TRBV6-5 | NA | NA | TGTGCCAGCAGTTACACGTTGACAGCAGATACGCAGTATTTT | CASSYTLTADTQYF
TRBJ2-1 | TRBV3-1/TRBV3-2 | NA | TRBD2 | TGTGCCAGCAGCCCGCCCACTAGCGGGGCGCAGTTCTTC | CASSPPTSGAQFF
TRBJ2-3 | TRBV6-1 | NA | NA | TGTGCCAGCAGTGAACGTCTAGCGTACACAGATACGCAGTATTTT | CASSERLAYTDTQYF
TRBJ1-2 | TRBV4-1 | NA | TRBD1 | TGCGCCAGCAGCCAAGATCGGGGCAGGGGGCTAATAAACTATGGCTACACCTTC | CASSQDRGRGLINYGYTF
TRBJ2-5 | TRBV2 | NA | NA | TGTGCCAGCAGCTCCAGGGGAAGGGAGACCCAGTACTTC | CASSSRGRETQYF
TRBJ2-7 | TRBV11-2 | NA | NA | TGTGCCAGCAGCTCAGAAGGACACCGAACCTACGAGCAGTACTTC | CASSSEGHRTYEQYF
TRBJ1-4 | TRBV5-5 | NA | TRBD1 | TGTGCCAGCAGCCGACAGGGGTCAACTAATGAAAAACTGTTTTTT | CASSRQGSTNEKLFF
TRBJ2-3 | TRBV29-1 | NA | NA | TGCAGCGTTGAAGAGGGTACAGGGATCACAGATACGCAGTATTTT | CSVEEGTGITDTQYF
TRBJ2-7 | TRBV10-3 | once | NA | TGTGCCATCAGTGAGCCGACAGAGTCCTCCTACGAGCAGTACTTC | CAISEPTESSYEQYF
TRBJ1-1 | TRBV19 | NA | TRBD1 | TGTGCCAGTAGTATTTGGGGACAGACCGGTGAAGCTTTCTTT | CASSIWGQTGEAFF
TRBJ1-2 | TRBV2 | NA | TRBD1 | TGTGCCAGCAGTCCAATTGTACAGGGGAGTAACTATGGCTACACCTTC | CASSPIVQGSNYGYTF
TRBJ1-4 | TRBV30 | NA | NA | TGTGCCTGGAGTAAACCTCGGGGGGAAAAACTGTTTTTT | CAWSKPRGEKLFF
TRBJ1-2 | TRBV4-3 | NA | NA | TGCGCCAGCAGCCAAGAAATGGGAGGGGGAAGTGCGGGCTACACCTTC | CASSQEMGGGSAGYTF
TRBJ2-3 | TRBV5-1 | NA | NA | TGCGCCAGCAGCTCCGCTAGCGTCGGAGATACGCAGTATTTT | CASSSASVGDTQYF
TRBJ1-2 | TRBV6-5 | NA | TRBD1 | TGTGCCAGCAGTTTCATAAGACAGGGGGTTTTCTATGGCTACACCTTC | CASSFIRQGVFYGYTF
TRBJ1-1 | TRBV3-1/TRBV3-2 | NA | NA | TGTGCCAGCAGCCAAGGGGGCGCGGCTGAAGCTTTCTTT | CASSQGGAAEAFF
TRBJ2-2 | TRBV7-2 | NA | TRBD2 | TGTGCCAGCAGCTTTTTCTCTAGCGGGGGGACGAACACCGGGGAGCTGTTTTTT | CASSFFSSGGTNTGELFF
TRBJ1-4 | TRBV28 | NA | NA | TGTGCCAGCAGCCCCAGTGGTGAAAAACTGTTTTTT | CASSPSGEKLFF
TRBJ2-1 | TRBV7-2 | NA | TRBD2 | TGTGCCAGCAGCTCATTAGCGGGGGGGTCCAATGAGCAGTTCTTC | CASSSLAGGSNEQFF
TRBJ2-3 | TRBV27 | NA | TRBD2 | TGTGCCAGCAGTTGGGGGGGTGGGACAGATACGCAGTATTTT | CASSWGGGTDTQYF
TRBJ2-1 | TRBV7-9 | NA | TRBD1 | TGTGCCAGCAGCCTTCAGGGGGAAAACTACAATGAGCAGTTCTTC | CASSLQGENYNEQFF
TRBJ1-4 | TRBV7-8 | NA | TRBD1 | TGTGCCAGCAGCTTAGGACAGGGGGCGTTGATGTCTAATGAAAAACTGTTTTTT | CASSLGQGALMSNEKLFF
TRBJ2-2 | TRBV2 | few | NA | TGTGCCAGCAGTCGCCGGGACTCAAGTGGGGACACCGGGGAGCTGTTTTTT | CASSRRDSSGDTGELFF
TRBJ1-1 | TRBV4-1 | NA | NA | TGCGCCAGCAACAGGGTGGGAAACACTGAAGCTTTCTTT | CASNRVGNTEAFF
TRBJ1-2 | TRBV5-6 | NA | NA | TGTGCCAGCAGCGGGGGGATGGCCTATGGCTACACCTTC | CASSGGMAYGYTF
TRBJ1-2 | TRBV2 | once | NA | TGTGCCAGTCTGGTCGGGGGGGCGTACGGCTACACCTTC | CASLVGGAYGYTF
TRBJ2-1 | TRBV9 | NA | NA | TGTGCCAGCAGCGCCGGGGGGCGAGATGTACATGAGCAGTTCTTC | CASSAGGRDVHEQFF